This T cell receptor (beta chain) was recorded in a study of shared clonotypes between healthy human individuals. Study-wide results and limits: Represented genetic and exposure-history diversity was restricted by having few donors. A generally larger estimated richness was seen in naive subsets than in memory subsets.

Caucasian adults living in Nashville, Tennessee, provided all samples. Assay runs were performed at deep level. This table comes from immunoSEQ multiplex PCR, and its TCRdb copy is limited to in-frame clones, with some not included. The sample consists of more than 2,000,000 clones, 80% to 95% of them appearing once. As for this clone: The antigen remains undetermined.

Trimming pared 0 bases from V and 6 bases from J, leaving 9 bases between. The germline CDR1 and CDR2 sequences are SGHTA and FQGTGA. The CDR3 is 14 amino acids. The clonotype comes from a man aged 18 to 30 in good health. Some clones in this sample may be carry-over from other donors' samples. The sample consisted of naive CD4+ T cells from PBMCs. Documented subset: CD45RA+ positively selected. The chain employs TRBV7-3 and TRBJ2-1; TRBD2 might be the D (6 bases). This CDR3 is CASSLTSGVNEQFF. The CDR3 DNA reads TGTGCCAGCAGCTTAACGTCGGGAGTCAATGAGCAGTTCTTC.